This TCR beta chain was observed in a study of cytomegalovirus exposure and HLA in healthy donors. Study-level results: Some TCR beta chains (roughly 150 of them) were listed as cytomegalovirus-associated.

This CDR3 has 14 amino acids. V was clipped by 6 bases and J by 2 bases, with 13 bases between them. Germline CDR1 MNHEY, CDR2 SVGAGI. On this clone itself: The antigen is not known.

PCR used 60 Vbeta primers and 13 Jbeta primers. Sequenced by immunoSEQ multiplex PCR; TCRdb stores in-frame clones only, minus some. The sample includes more than 200,000 clones, about three quarters of them seen just once. The chain combines TRBV6-5 with TRBJ1-1; no clear D gene. The source of this sequence is a man between 40 and 49 years old in good health and CMV-seronegative. The specimen was PBMCs. The CDR3 DNA reads TGTGCCAGCAGCCTTATTGATAGCAACACTGAAGCTTTCTTT. Translation: CASSLIDSNTEAFF.